This T cell receptor (beta chain) was obtained from a study of blood T cell repertoires in COVID-19. Overall study: Some COVID-19 samples were acute and others convalescent; all came from the United States, Italy and Spain.

Per the germline V gene, CDR1 is MDHEN and CDR2 is SYDVKM. Losses at the gene ends were 6 bases for V and 2 bases for J; bases not matched to a gene: 10. CDR3 length: 16 amino acids. Patients of the Seattle cohort, enrolled during active infection, were followed longitudinally. Original methodology: How many nucleated cells were present was estimated from reference gene primer amplification. Repertoires were generated with immunoSEQ multiplex PCR, while TCRdb's copy carries only in-frame clones and drops some. The V and J calls and clone size were taken over from that table, and D and trimming were inferred from the DNA. In the table there are about 80,000 clones, over 75% of which are singletons.

Material: peripheral blood. This sequence joins TRBV28 and TRBJ2-3, with 8 bases lining up with TRBD1. The sequence was obtained from a man aged 50 or older with COVID-19, enrolled during active disease. The chain's CDR3 is CASRPRNRGNTDTQYF. The CDR3 DNA follows: TGTGCCAGCAGACCCCGGAACAGGGGGAACACAGATACGCAGTATTTT. The full variable domain, with the rest looked up from reference TRBV28 and TRBJ2-3, is DVKVTQSSRYLVKRTGEKVFLECVQDMDHENMFWYRQDPGLGLRLIYFSYDVKMKEKGDIPEGYSVSREKKERFSLILESASTNQTSMYLCASRPRNRGNTDTQYFGPGTRLTVL.